This T cell receptor beta chain emerged from a study of cytomegalovirus exposure and HLA in healthy donors (dated by TCRdb to the late 2010s). Context from the whole study: An earlier analysis of some 620 of the donors reported roughly 300 Gb of sequence data and 100 million to 120 million unique TCR beta sequences obtained from about 179 million T cells. An early release that covered some 630 HLA-typed donors contained approximately 320 gigabases of sequencing data and some 87 million unique TCR sequences. The genetic ancestry cluster associated with self-reported Caucasian donors included about 84% of the roughly 400 genotyped donors. The study aimed to test whether signatures of past pathogen exposure could be identified by cataloging public T cell receptors. The T cell repertoires of 670 or so subjects were profiled by immunosequencing and related to cytomegalovirus serostatus. Along with the approximately 650-subject first cohort, a separate validation cohort of some 130 different subjects was used. The study combined high-throughput TCR immunosequencing, statistical association of individual TCRs with disease status, and machine learning to predict cytomegalovirus infection status. In a later analysis, previously published TCR beta repertoires from 500 to 750 donors were re-analyzed and high-resolution HLA genotyping was added so that TCR occurrence patterns could be studied. The later analysis used no new phenotypic data to find candidate immune exposures, relying instead on TCR beta sequences and their occurrence across donors. In an earlier analysis of roughly 540 of the donors, high-throughput TCR beta sequencing was used to judge whether each TCR beta V gene segment behaved as functional or pseudogenic. Donor age, sex, ethnicity and CMV serostatus were compiled together with the repertoire data. Genome-wide SNP genotypes for about 55% of the roughly 670 donors were used in a later genetic analysis, which treated that subset as a discovery cohort. All discovery cohort repertoires had been generated on a single sequencing platform. Both class I and class II loci were covered by HLA typing, at four-digit resolution. Typing coverage varied by locus: roughly 629-640 donors for A, B, C, DRB1 and DQB1; about 520 for DQA1; approximately 610 for DPA1; roughly 450 for DPB1. About five DR-DQ haplotypes were treated as single units for association and clustering because of strong linkage in the cohort. Among around 400 genotyped donors of the cohort, an average of roughly 240,000 unique TCR beta nucleotide sequences were sequenced per donor, 15% to 20% of them non-productive.

Points on this clone: Its antigen target is currently unknown. Base qualities are missing; no much larger clone stands one base away.

Summary of the overall study and its limitations: A later analysis reported that several top co-occurrence clusters appeared linked to parvovirus B19, influenza, CMV and Epstein-Barr virus. A cluster of highly shared sequence variants was judged likely to represent a technical artifact of the sequencing pipeline. Some IMGT-functional V segments, including TRBV6-2 and TRBV6-3, could not be told apart with the 87-base-pair reads, so those segments were excluded. According to the authors, the approach could potentially be generalized to other disease states and immunological phenotypes. This cohort had only TCR beta chains sequenced, and the lack of alpha or paired-chain data limited which features could be detected. Immune exposure information for the cohort was limited to CMV serostatus. Most TCR sequences were observed very rarely across donors, whereas some public TCRs were present in many individuals. Linkage disequilibrium might explain the correlated functional status among segregating V segments, but an unknown experimental factor could not be excluded. A later genetic analysis reported fewer N-insertions in productive TCRs among donors in an Asian-associated ancestry cluster than the roughly 620-donor mean. At a false discovery rate of 0.05, a later analysis linked 15,000 to 20,000 TCR beta sequences to specific HLA alleles. The classifier was reported to diagnose cytomegalovirus status with high specificity and sensitivity in both the original and validation cohorts. Strong co-occurrence of HLA alleles, especially DR and DQ, made assigning TCR associations to individual alleles difficult. V-gene and J-gene trimming of TCR beta chains was associated with a missense DCLRE1C variant in a later genetic analysis, and the association was replicated in an independent cohort. The earlier analysis of fewer than 750 of the donors excluded 15 to 20 rarely observed V segments, including chromosome 9 orphons, because counts were too low. A further reported finding was that TCR beta sequences accurately predicted the HLA-A and HLA-B alleles for most subjects in the first cohort. A later analysis found that TCR association rates varied across HLA loci, with DRB1 alleles showing the most associated TCRs and HLA-C alleles the fewest. Because HLA typing was unavailable for some donors at each locus, only the typed subset was used in association tests. In a later analysis, most CMV-associated TCR beta chains were found to appear HLA-restricted, with HLA associations seemingly driven largely by CMV exposure. The study listed 164 TCR beta chains as associated with cytomegalovirus. In vitro tests confirmed that a few of the cytomegalovirus-associated TCR beta chains recognize cytomegalovirus antigens. In a later analysis, HLA-associated TCR beta chains showed more clonal expansion and lower generation probabilities than non-associated chains that were equally common. In an earlier analysis of around 500 of the donors, most TCR beta V segments appeared in productive rearrangements about 87% or about 30% of the time, broadly matching IMGT annotations. Roughly uniform sequencing depth across donors was assumed in presence/absence analyses, although this assumption may not hold.

The cohort comprised 666 healthy bone marrow donors. Cohort members were all nominally healthy when sampled, although unrecorded immune exposures were likely present. The donor tested CMV seropositive, placing the donor among the 250 to 300 seropositive members of the cohort. A peripheral blood sample was provided by each donor, and peripheral blood mononuclear cells were used for TCR beta sequencing. The Qiagen DNeasy Blood Extraction Kit was used to extract genomic DNA from the blood cell samples. Trimming leaves V shorter by 2 bases and J shorter by 7 bases, with the junction holding 6 bases beyond the gene matches. Taken from the germline V gene (reference sequence), the CDR1 and CDR2 loops are MNHNY and SVGAGI. Counted from cysteine to phenylalanine, this CDR3 has 15 amino acids. Of all the DNA, just the CDR3 is kept, 45 bases in frame from base 1. The receptor library was made with the immunoSEQ multiplex PCR assay. For the multiplex PCR, a mixture combining 60 forward primers for TCR Vbeta segments and 13 reverse primers for TCR Jbeta segments was used. The CDR3 region of rearranged TCR beta genes was amplified from genomic DNA by a multiplex PCR assay. On the Illumina HiSeq System, the amplified TCR beta libraries were sequenced as 87-base-pair reads. For the original study's pipeline: In a later analysis, 77 million or so unique TCR beta chains were counted across the 500 to 700 repertoires, and roughly 10 million of these chains were shared by at least two donors. To remove PCR and sequencing errors, raw reads were error-corrected and collapsed into unique sequences using a nearest-neighbor algorithm that merged closely related sequences. CDR3 sequences were aligned to IMGT reference sequences to assign V, D and J gene segments. For a sequence to be retained, at least a six-nucleotide match to both a V gene segment and a J gene segment was required. A rearrangement counted as productive if the CDR3 had no stop codons and remained in frame with V and J, and every other rearrangement counted as non-productive. CDR3 was defined by IMGT convention, running from the second conserved V-encoded cysteine to the conserved J-encoded phenylalanine. In an earlier analysis of roughly 610 of the donors, sequences lacking an unambiguous match to a single V gene segment were excluded. In an earlier analysis of 587 of the donors, V segments were called functional above 56.7% productive rearrangements and were called segregating when the between-donor standard deviation exceeded 5%. A statistical classification framework was developed to diagnose cytomegalovirus status using the catalog of TCR beta chain sequences. In a later analysis, V and J genes were assigned by comparing TCR nucleotide sequences against IMGT/GENE-DB human TR gene sequences. The TCRdist pipeline was used in a later analysis to assign CDR3 sequences and most-parsimonious VDJ recombination scenarios. In a later analysis, every TCR beta chain was defined by the combination of its CDR3 amino acid sequence and its V-gene family, and reads without a unique V-gene family were dropped. A later analysis removed 600 or so highly shared, low-generation-probability nucleotide sequences to deal with suspected cross-contamination and a sequencing artifact. A later analysis calculated a clonal expansion index for each public chain from normalized within-repertoire ranks of inferred template counts. In a later analysis, generation probabilities were computed with a VDJ recombination model fitted to out-of-frame rearrangements, and the resulting probabilities were checked against IGoR. In a later analysis, TCR-TCR, TCR-HLA and TCR-CMV co-occurrence was scored with hypergeometric tests, and a repertoire-size bias correction was applied to TCR pairs. False discovery rates were estimated in a later analysis by permuting HLA or CMV assignments 20 times. A later analysis grouped co-occurring TCRs with DBSCAN, adding TCRdist sequence similarity when clustering within HLA-allele-positive subsets. Repertoires with fewer than 30,000 or more than 120,000 public chains were left out of co-occurrence clustering, as were several repertoires with anomalous nucleotide sharing. This is the immuneACCESS table as TCRdb keeps it, with only in-frame sequences that have V and J called. A part of the clones is gone; compared with another copy, unresolved V genes explain less than half, and the rest is unexplained. Clone size and V and J calls were adopted from that table, with D and trimming inferred from the DNA. This sample gives around 200,000 clones in total; around four fifths of them show up just once. The ten largest clones take up 3.7% of the sample.

The origin of this receptor is an older woman in good health and CMV-seropositive. The sample taken for sequencing was PBMCs. This sequence uses TRBV6-6 and TRBJ2-4, with 9 bases aligning to TRBD1. The DNA reads TGTGCCAGCAGTTACCCACGGACAGGGGCGAACATTCAGTACTTC. This yields the protein CASSYPRTGANIQYF.